Listed here is a single TCR beta chain. Clones were sequenced by immunoSEQ multiplex PCR, and TCRdb holds only the in-frame ones, with some missing. The data show under 130,000 clones, with 83% seen just once and about 13% held by the top ten. The data are from a study of control samples from healthy donors and cancer patients. This CDR3 comprises 12 residues. The V gene's germline CDR1 is MNHEY and CDR2 SVGAGI. V dropped 4 bases and J dropped 7; count of bases not matched to a gene: 2. This clonotype originated in a woman in her fifties or sixties in good health. The sample was blood. This rearrangement joins TRBV6-5 to TRBJ2-7, with 9 bases identical to TRBD2. CDR3: CASSFLAGEQYF. The CDR3 DNA follows: TGTGCCAGCAGTTTTCTAGCGGGAGAGCAGTACTTC.